These 3 T cell receptor beta chains came from one sample sequenced in a study of T cells in localized non-small cell lung cancer. The method was immunoSEQ multiplex PCR; TCRdb's version includes in-frame clones alone and lacks a portion of them. This table holds 20,000 to 25,000 clones, approximately 86% found once. The source material was peripheral blood, sampled before any cancer treatment. Receptors were obtained from a male donor aged 60 or over with stage II squamous cell lung carcinoma.

V and J are TRBV4-1 and TRBJ2-2; D is perhaps TRBD1 (5 bases). The CDR3 runs to 17 residues. Germline V lookup: CDR1 MGHRA, CDR2 YSYEKL. V shed 3 bases and J shed 6 bases, with 20 bases lying between them. The CDR3 DNA reads TGCGCCAGCAGCCACCTTCAGGGAAGGGTAGTGTCCGGGGAGCTGTTTTTT. It codes for CASSHLQGRVVSGELFF.

V is TRBV18 and J is TRBJ2-4; tentatively, D is TRBD2 (6 bases). The CDR3 loop spans 16 amino acids. CDR1 and CDR2 from the germline V gene are KGHSH and LQKENI. Between the trimmed V and J ends, which lost 3 bases and 4 bases, there was a span of 16 bases. The CDR3 sequence: CASSPPGLWGKNIQYF. The CDR3 DNA is TGTGCCAGCTCACCTCCCGGACTATGGGGGAAAAACATTCAGTACTTC.

The V and J genes are TRBV10-2 and TRBJ2-7; D is unresolved. With 3 bases removed from V and 4 bases from J, the gap between germline ends came to 7 bases. This CDR3 comprises 12 residues. Germline loops: CDR1 WSHSY, CDR2 SAAADI. The chain's CDR3 is CASSEVGYEQYF. The CDR3 DNA sequence: TGCGCCAGCAGTGAAGTGGGGTACGAGCAGTACTTC.